Sequencing of this T cell receptor beta chain was carried out in a study of blood T cell repertoires in COVID-19. Study-level background: Collection of acute and convalescent COVID-19 samples took place in the United States, Italy and Spain.

Repertoires were generated with immunoSEQ multiplex PCR, while TCRdb's copy carries only in-frame clones and drops some. The data show about 140,000 clones, around 80% seen once. The V segment lost 4 bases and the J segment 9 bases; nucleotides outside the gene matches: 13. CDR1 and CDR2 from the germline V gene are LNHDA and SQIVND (reference sequence). The CDR3 is 18 amino acids. The clonotype comes from a man older than 75 with acute or convalescent COVID-19. This chain links TRBV19 with TRBJ1-6, with 12 bases fitting TRBD1. The sequenced material came from peripheral blood. This CDR3 is CASSSLSGQGAIGSPLHF. The CDR3 DNA sequence: TGTGCCAGTAGTAGCTTATCGGGACAGGGGGCCATCGGTTCACCCCTCCACTTT.